What follows describes a single T cell receptor (beta chain). This sample is drawn from a study of blood T cell repertoires in COVID-19. Across the whole study: COVID-19 samples from acute and convalescent phases originated in the United States, Italy and Spain.

How the authors handled the data: Amplification of reference gene primers provided the estimated nucleated cell counts. Profiled with immunoSEQ multiplex PCR; TCRdb holds only in-frame clones, not every one. That table gives V, J and clone size, and the DNA gave D and trimming. The repertoire has roughly 150,000 clones, around 74% of them found once; the top ten carry around 8.1%. The CDR3 covers 14 residues. V lost 5 bases, J lost 9 bases, and 9 bases stayed unmatched. From germline, CDR1 is LNHDA and CDR2 SQIVND (reference sequence). V usage is TRBV19 and J usage is TRBJ2-1, with 8 bases fitting TRBD2. The sequence came from a woman aged 60-70 years with COVID-19, enrolled during active disease. Material: peripheral blood. In nucleotides, the CDR3 is TGTGCCAGTAGTGAACTAGGTCGGGGGGGTGAGCAGTTCTTC. Translated: CASSELGRGGEQFF. Combining the CDR3 with reference TRBV19 and TRBJ2-1 gives the whole variable domain DGGITQSPKYLFRKEGQNVTLSCEQNLNHDAMYWYRQDPGQGLRLIYYSQIVNDFQKGDIAEGYSVSREKKESFPLTVTSAQKNPTAFYLCASSELGRGGEQFFGPGTRLTVL.